These 11 T cell receptor beta chains originate from one sample sequenced in a study of shared clonotypes between healthy human individuals. Method: immunoSEQ multiplex PCR; TCRdb's copy keeps in-frame clones and lacks some. This table holds 2 million or so clones, 85% to 95% found once. The sequenced material came from naive CD4+ T cells sorted from blood. As for subset: CD45RA+ positively selected. These receptors came from a man between 18 and 35 years old in good health.

The V and J genes are TRBV7-9 and TRBJ2-2; tentative D call: TRBD1 (6 bases). CDR3 size: 15 residues. The germline V and J ends were trimmed by 4 bases and 1 base, with 10 bases remaining between them. The germline CDR1 and CDR2 sequences are SEHNR and FQNEAQ (reference sequence). The CDR3 protein is CASSYDRLNTGELFF. The CDR3 nucleotides read TGTGCCAGCAGCTATGACAGGCTGAACACCGGGGAGCTGTTTTTT.

With regard to this clone: The sample carries other DNA sequences with the same CDR3. J is TRBJ1-4 and V is TRBV5-8; D gene unclear. Germline loops: CDR1 SGHTS, CDR2 YDEGEE. Trimming shortened V by 0 bases and J by 8 bases, and 8 bases separated the two germline ends. This CDR3 is 13 amino acids long. In nucleotides, the CDR3 is TGTGCCAGCAGCTTGGTGAGGAGCGAAAAACTGTTTTTT. It codes for CASSLVRSEKLFF.

J is TRBJ2-6 and V is TRBV6-5; D not certain. The CDR3 extends over 15 amino acids. Germline V gene data show CDR1 as MNHEY and CDR2 as SVGAGI. V was cut by 4 bases and J by 0 bases, with 7 bases left in between. CDR3 DNA sequence: TGTGCCAGCAGTTCAGGTAGCTCTGGGGCCAACGTCCTGACTTTC. Translation gives CASSSGSSGANVLTF.

The chain couples TRBV5-6 to TRBJ1-1; possible D gene TRBD1, 6 bases. V was pared by 2 bases and J by 1 base, with 18 bases between. Germline CDR1 and CDR2: SGHDT and YYEEEE. The CDR3 consists of 17 residues. CDR3 sequence: CASSLETKGHTNTEAFF. For the CDR3, the DNA is TGTGCCAGCAGCTTAGAAACAAAGGGACATACGAACACTGAAGCTTTCTTT.

This clone was found once. V and J are TRBV7-8 and TRBJ1-2; TRBD1 is a possible D gene (6 bases). The germline CDR1 and CDR2 sequences are SGHVS and FQNEAQ. The CDR3 contains 15 residues. V lost 5 bases and J lost 6, with 19 bases in between. CDR3 amino acids: CASSQTWTALDGYTF. The CDR3 region has the DNA TGTGCCAGCAGCCAAACCTGGACAGCGCTGGATGGCTACACCTTC.

The rearrangement joins TRBV2 to TRBJ1-6, with 9 bases lining up with TRBD1. Per germline, CDR1 SNHLY and CDR2 FYNNEI. V lost 5 bases to trimming and J lost 9 bases; unmatched junction nucleotides: 5. CDR3 size: 14 residues. The DNA of the CDR3 is TGTGCCAGCAGTACCGGGACAGGGACTTCACCCCTCCACTTT. Translated: CASSTGTGTSPLHF.

The sample holds many counts of this clone. The chain uses TRBV2 and TRBJ1-4; no definite D call. The germline CDR1 and CDR2 sequences are SNHLY and FYNNEI. The length of the CDR3 is 11 residues. The V end was cut by 4 bases, the J end by 4 bases, with 1 base between. In nucleotides, the CDR3 is TGTGCCAGCAGTGGTAATGAAAAACTGTTTTTT. It specifies CASSGNEKLFF.

V usage is TRBV7-2 and J usage is TRBJ2-4; the D is unclear. Germline loops: CDR1 SGHTA, CDR2 FQGNSA. With 5 bases removed from V and 1 base from J, the gap between germline ends came to 6 bases. There are 13 residues in the CDR3. The CDR3 loop reads CASSPGAKNIQYF. In DNA form, the CDR3 reads TGTGCCAGCAGCCCCGGGGCCAAAAACATTCAGTACTTC.

This sequence joins TRBV7-8 and TRBJ2-1, with D perhaps assigned TRBD1 or TRBD2 (5 bases each). Germline lookup yields CDR1 SGHVS and CDR2 FQNEAQ. V was clipped by 5 bases and J by 1 base, with 12 bases between them. The CDR3 is made up of 15 amino acids. Here the CDR3 DNA reads TGTGCCAGCAGCCAGGGACGGAGTTCCTACAATGAGCAGTTCTTC. Encoded protein: CASSQGRSSYNEQFF.

The chain joins TRBV5-1 to TRBJ2-5, with TRBD1 as a possible D gene (5 bases). The length of the CDR3 is 15 residues. CDR1 is SGHRS and CDR2 is YFSETQ in the germline V gene. With 4 bases removed from V and 5 bases from J, the gap between germline ends came to 18 bases. CDR3 sequence (DNA): TGCGCCAGCAGCAAGGAAAGGGGAAATTGGGAGACCCAGTACTTC. It is translated as CASSKERGNWETQYF. Looking up the rest from reference TRBV5-1 and TRBJ2-5 gives the full variable domain: KAGVTQTPRYLIKTRGQQVTLSCSPISGHRSVSWYQQTPGQGLQFLFEYFSETQRNKGNFPGRFSGRQFSNSRSEMNVSTLELGDSALYLCASSKERGNWETQYFGPGTRLLVL.

The genes are TRBV9 and TRBJ2-3, with a tentative D call TRBD2 (6 bases). Germline-derived CDR1 and CDR2 are SGDLS and YYNGEE. Trimming removed 0 bases at V and 2 bases at J, with 13 bases between. This CDR3 has 16 residues. The CDR3 loop reads CASSVAAGQDTDTQYF. The CDR3 region has the DNA TGTGCCAGCAGCGTAGCGGCGGGGCAGGACACAGATACGCAGTATTTT. Looking up the rest from reference TRBV9 and TRBJ2-3 gives the full variable domain: DSGVTQTPKHLITATGQRVTLRCSPRSGDLSVYWYQQSLDQGLQFLIQYYNGEERAKGNILERFSAQQFPDLHSELNLSSLELGDSALYFCASSVAAGQDTDTQYFGPGTRLTVL.